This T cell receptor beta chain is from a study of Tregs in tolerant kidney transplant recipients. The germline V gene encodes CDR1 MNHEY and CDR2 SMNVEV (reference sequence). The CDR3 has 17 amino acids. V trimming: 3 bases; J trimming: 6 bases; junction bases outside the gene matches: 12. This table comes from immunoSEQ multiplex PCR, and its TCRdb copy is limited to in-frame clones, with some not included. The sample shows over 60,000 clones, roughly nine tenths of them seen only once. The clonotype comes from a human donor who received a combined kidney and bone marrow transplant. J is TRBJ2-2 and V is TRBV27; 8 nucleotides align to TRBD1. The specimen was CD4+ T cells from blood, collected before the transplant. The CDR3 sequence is CASSFNPPTGVSGELFF. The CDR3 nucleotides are TGTGCCAGCAGTTTTAACCCGCCGACAGGGGTCTCCGGGGAGCTGTTTTTT.